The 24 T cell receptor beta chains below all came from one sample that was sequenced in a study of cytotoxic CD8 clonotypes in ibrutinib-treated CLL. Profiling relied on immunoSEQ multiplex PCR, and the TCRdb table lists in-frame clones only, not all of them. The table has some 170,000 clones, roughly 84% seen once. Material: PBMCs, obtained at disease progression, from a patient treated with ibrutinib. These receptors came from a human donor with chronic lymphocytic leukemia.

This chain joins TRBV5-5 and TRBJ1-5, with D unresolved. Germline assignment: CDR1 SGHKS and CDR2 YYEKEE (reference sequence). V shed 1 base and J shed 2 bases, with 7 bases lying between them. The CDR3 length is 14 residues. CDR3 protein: CASSLMWGNQPQHF. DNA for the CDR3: TGTGCCAGCAGCTTGATGTGGGGCAATCAGCCCCAGCATTTT.

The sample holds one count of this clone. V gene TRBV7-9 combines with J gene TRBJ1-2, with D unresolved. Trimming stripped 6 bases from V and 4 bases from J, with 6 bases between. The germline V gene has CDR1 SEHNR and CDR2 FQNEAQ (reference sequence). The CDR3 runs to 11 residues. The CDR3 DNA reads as TGTGCCAGCAGACCGATCTATGGCTACACCTTC. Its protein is CASRPIYGYTF.

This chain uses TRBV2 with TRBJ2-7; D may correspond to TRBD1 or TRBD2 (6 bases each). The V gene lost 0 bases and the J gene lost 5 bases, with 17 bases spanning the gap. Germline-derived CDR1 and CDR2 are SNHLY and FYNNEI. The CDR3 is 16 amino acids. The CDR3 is CASSEALRQGRNEQYF. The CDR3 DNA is TGTGCCAGCAGTGAAGCGCTTCGGCAGGGGAGGAACGAGCAGTACTTC.

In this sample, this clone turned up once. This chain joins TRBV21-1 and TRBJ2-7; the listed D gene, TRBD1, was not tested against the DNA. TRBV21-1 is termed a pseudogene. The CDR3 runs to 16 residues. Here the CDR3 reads CASSKNLTGEYYEQYF. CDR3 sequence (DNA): TGTGCCAGCAGCAAAAATTTGACAGGAGAGTACTACGAGCAGTACTTC.

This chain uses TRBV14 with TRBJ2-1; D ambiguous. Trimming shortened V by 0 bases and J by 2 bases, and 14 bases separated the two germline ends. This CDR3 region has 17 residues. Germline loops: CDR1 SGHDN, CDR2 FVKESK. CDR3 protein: CASSQDLGPLAYNEQFF. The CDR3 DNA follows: TGTGCCAGCAGCCAAGATCTCGGACCCCTCGCCTACAATGAGCAGTTCTTC.

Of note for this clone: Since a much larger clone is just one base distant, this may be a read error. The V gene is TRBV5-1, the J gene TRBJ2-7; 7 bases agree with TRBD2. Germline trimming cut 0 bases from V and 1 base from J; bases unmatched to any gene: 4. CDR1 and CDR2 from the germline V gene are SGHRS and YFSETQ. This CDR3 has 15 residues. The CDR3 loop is CASSLDPSGSYEQYF. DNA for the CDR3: TGCGCCAGCAGCTTGGACCCTAGCGGTTCCTACGAGCAGTACTTC.

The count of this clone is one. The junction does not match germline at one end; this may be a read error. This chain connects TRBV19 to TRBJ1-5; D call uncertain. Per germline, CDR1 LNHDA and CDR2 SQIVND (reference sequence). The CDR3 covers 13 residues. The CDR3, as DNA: TGTGCCAGTAAAAGGGATAGCACTCAGCCCCAGCATTTT. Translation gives CASKRDSTQPQHF.

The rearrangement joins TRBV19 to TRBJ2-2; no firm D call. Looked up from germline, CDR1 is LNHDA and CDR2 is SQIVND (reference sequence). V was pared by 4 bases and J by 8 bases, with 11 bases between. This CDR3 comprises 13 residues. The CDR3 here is CASSTSDLGELFF. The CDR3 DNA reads TGTGCCAGTAGTACCTCGGACCTGGGGGAGCTGTTTTTT. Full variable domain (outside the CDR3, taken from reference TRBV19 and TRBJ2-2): DGGITQSPKYLFRKEGQNVTLSCEQNLNHDAMYWYRQDPGQGLRLIYYSQIVNDFQKGDIAEGYSVSREKKESFPLTVTSAQKNPTAFYLCASSTSDLGELFFGEGSRLTVL.

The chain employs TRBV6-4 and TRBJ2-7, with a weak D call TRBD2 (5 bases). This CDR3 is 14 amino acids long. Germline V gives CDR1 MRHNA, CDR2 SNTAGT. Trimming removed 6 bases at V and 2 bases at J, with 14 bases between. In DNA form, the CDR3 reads TGTGCCAGCAGCCTTAAACCCGGGACCTACGAGCAGTACTTC. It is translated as CASSLKPGTYEQYF.

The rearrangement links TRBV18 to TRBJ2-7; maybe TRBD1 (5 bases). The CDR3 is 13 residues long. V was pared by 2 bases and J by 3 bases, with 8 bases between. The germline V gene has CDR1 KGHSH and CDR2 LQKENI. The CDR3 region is CASSPWGSYEQYF. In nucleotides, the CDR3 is TGTGCCAGCTCACCATGGGGCAGCTACGAGCAGTACTTC. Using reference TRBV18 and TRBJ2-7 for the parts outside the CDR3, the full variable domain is NAGVMQNPRHLVRRRGQEARLRCSPMKGHSHVYWYRQLPEEGLKFMVYLQKENIIDESGMPKERFSAEFPKEGPSILRIQQVVRGDSAAYFCASSPWGSYEQYFGPGTRLTVT.

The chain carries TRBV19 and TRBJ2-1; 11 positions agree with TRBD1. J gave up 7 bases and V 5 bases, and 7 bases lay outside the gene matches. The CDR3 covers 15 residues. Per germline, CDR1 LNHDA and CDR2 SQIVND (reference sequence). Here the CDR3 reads CASSGTGGRLNEQFF. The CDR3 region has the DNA TGTGCCAGTAGTGGGACAGGGGGGAGGCTTAATGAGCAGTTCTTC.

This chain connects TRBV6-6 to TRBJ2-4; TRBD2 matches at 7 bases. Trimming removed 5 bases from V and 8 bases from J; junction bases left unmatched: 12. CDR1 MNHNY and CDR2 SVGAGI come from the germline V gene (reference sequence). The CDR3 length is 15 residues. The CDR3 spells CASSAVTDRGDIQYF. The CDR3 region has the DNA TGTGCCAGCAGTGCCGTGACGGATCGGGGGGACATTCAGTACTTC.

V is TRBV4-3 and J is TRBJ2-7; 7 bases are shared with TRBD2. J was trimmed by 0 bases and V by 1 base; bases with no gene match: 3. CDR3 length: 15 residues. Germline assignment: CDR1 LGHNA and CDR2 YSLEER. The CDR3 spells CASSQVLAASYEQYF. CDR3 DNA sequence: TGCGCCAGCAGCCAAGTGCTAGCGGCCTCCTACGAGCAGTACTTC.

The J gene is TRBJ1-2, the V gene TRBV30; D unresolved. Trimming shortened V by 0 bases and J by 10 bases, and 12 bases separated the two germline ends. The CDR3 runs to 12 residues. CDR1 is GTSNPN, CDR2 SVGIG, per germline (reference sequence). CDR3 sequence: CAWSVNADVYTF. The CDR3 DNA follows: TGTGCCTGGAGTGTGAACGCGGATGTCTACACCTTC.

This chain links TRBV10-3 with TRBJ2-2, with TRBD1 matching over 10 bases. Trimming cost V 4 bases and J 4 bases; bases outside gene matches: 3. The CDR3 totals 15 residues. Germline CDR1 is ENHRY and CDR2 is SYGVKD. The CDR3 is CAISGQGATTGELFF. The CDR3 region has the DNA TGTGCCATCAGTGGACAGGGGGCGACCACCGGGGAGCTGTTTTTT.

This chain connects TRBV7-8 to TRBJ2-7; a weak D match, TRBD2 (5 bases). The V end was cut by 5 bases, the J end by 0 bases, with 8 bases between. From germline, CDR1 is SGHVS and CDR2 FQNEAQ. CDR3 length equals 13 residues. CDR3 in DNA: TGTGCCAGCAGCCTTGCGGGCTCCTACGAGCAGTACTTC. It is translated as CASSLAGSYEQYF.

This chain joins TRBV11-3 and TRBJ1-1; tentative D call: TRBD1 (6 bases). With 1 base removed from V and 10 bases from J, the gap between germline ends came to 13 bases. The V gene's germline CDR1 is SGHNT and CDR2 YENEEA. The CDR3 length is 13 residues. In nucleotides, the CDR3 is TGTGCCAGCAGCTTAGTACAGGGATCCGCAGCTTTCTTT. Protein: CASSLVQGSAAFF.

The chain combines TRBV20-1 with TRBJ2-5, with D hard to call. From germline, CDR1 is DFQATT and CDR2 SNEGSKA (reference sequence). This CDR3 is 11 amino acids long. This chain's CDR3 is CSELLVETQYF. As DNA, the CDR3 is TGCAGCGAACTCCTCGTGGAGACCCAGTACTTC.

CDR3 protein: CASSHGRAGNTIYF. CDR3 sequence (DNA): TGTGCCAGTAGCCATGGGAGGGCTGGAAACACCATATATTTT. The chain combines TRBV19 with TRBJ1-3, with D unclear. The CDR3 totals 14 residues. Germline V CDR1 and CDR2: LNHDA, SQIVND (reference sequence). V lost 6 bases to trimming and J lost 2 bases, with 11 bases between them.

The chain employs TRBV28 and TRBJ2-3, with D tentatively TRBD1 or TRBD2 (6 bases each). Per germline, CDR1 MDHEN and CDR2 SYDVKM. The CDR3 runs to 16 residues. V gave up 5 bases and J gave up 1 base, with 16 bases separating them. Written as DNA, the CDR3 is TGTGCCAGCAGTCAATATGACGGGGGCCGCACAGATACGCAGTATTTT. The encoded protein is CASSQYDGGRTDTQYF.

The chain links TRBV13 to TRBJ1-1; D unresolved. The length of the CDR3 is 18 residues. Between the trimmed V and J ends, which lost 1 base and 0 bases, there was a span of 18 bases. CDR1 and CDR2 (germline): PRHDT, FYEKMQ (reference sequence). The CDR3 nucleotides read TGTGCCAGCAGCTTAGAAGGTCGGTGGCAGCCGATGAACACTGAAGCTTTCTTT. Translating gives CASSLEGRWQPMNTEAFF.

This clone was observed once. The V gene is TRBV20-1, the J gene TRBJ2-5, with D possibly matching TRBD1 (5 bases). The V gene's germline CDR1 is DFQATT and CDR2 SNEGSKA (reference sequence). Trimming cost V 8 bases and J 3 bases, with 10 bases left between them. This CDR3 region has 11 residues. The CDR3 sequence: CSPRQKETQYF. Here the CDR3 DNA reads TGCAGTCCCCGACAGAAAGAGACCCAGTACTTC.

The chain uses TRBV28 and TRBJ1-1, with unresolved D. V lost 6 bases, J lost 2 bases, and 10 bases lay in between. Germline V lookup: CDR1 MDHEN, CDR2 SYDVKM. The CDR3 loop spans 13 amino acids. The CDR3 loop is CASSLLHNTEAFF. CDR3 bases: TGTGCCAGCAGCCTCCTACACAACACTGAAGCTTTCTTT.

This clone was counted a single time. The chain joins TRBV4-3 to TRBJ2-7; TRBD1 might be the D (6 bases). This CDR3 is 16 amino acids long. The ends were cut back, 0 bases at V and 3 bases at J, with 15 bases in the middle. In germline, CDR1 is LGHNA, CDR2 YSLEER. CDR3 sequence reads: CASSQDFVGALYEQYF. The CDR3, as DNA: TGCGCCAGCAGCCAAGATTTCGTGGGGGCCCTCTACGAGCAGTACTTC.